This T cell receptor (beta chain) was observed in a study of blood T cells in healthy people across ages. Findings and caveats of the study: Unsorted PBMC material precluded a definitive naive versus antigen-experienced comparison.

Healthy Caucasians from Russia aged roughly 6 to 95 served as donors. Remarks on this clonotype: The antigen is not known.

Then a second PCR, running roughly 7 to 11 cycles, was carried out with a sample-barcoded 5' primer and a J-beta primer mix. A template-switch adaptor containing 12 random nucleotides labeled each cDNA molecule. In TCRdb, the 5' RACE reads were re-called with MiXCR into one record per CDR3 protein. The sample has over a million distinct CDR3 sequences; about 23% are singletons. Germline CDR1 and CDR2: MGHRA and YSYEKL. This CDR3 has 17 amino acids. With 4 bases removed from V and 1 base from J, the gap between germline ends came to 18 bases. This sample was also put to use in a study of T cells of mothers and their children. That study adds: Healthy Caucasian mothers, a few in number, and their six children were the donors.

The V gene is TRBV4-1, the J gene TRBJ2-3; D perhaps matches TRBD2 (5 bases). This receptor was identified in a girl aged 2 to 9 in good health. The sequenced sample was blood. For the CDR3, the DNA is TGCGCCAGCAGCCTTCAGGAGGACGACTCTGGCACAGATACGCAGTATTTT. Its protein product is CASSLQEDDSGTDTQYF.